The rows below give T cell receptor beta chains drawn from one sample of a study of blood T cell repertoires in COVID-19. Measured with immunoSEQ multiplex PCR; TCRdb has only the in-frame clones, and not every one. The sample records about 170,000 clones, roughly 79% being singletons. Sequencing was performed on peripheral blood. These receptors all stem from an elderly woman with acute or convalescent COVID-19. Each CDR3 is given with its conserved first and last residue. The D gene is left open where the match is weak. Not every row has a clone size; where given, it reads once, few, many or a size class.

V gene,clone size,D gene,J gene,CDR3 protein,CDR3 DNA
TRBV21-1,.,.,TRBJ2-3,CASSPLAGEDTQYF,TGTGCCAGCTCCCCACTAGCGGGAGAAGATACGCAGTATTTT
TRBV10-3,.,TRBD2,TRBJ2-7,CASGGGYEQYF,TGTGCCAGCGGGGGGGGCTACGAGCAGTACTTC
TRBV5-4,.,TRBD1,TRBJ2-4,CASNRQGAKNIQYF,TGTGCCAGCAACCGACAGGGGGCCAAAAACATTCAGTACTTC
TRBV7-9,few,.,TRBJ2-1,CASSPGGWGEQFF,TGTGCCAGCAGCCCTGGAGGTTGGGGTGAGCAGTTCTTC
TRBV5-4,.,TRBD1,TRBJ1-2,CASSDRDRGPIYGYTF,TGTGCCAGCAGCGATCGGGACAGGGGGCCGATTTATGGCTACACCTTC
TRBV30,.,TRBD1,TRBJ1-2,CAWTTGNYGYTF,TGTGCCTGGACGACAGGGAACTATGGCTACACCTTC
TRBV6-6,.,.,TRBJ1-1,CASTGGGNTEAFF,TGTGCCAGCACCGGGGGGGGGAACACTGAAGCTTTCTTT
TRBV7-9,.,.,TRBJ1-1,CASSLEAGNTEAFF,TGTGCCAGCAGCTTAGAAGCGGGGAACACTGAAGCTTTCTTT
TRBV7-2,.,TRBD2,TRBJ2-1,CASSSGLAGGWDEQFF,TGTGCCAGCAGCTCCGGACTAGCGGGAGGATGGGATGAGCAGTTCTTC
TRBV2,.,TRBD1,TRBJ1-4,CASRSQGGATNEKLFF,TGTGCCAGCCGCTCCCAGGGGGGAGCAACTAATGAAAAACTGTTTTTT
TRBV5-4,.,.,TRBJ1-1,CASSSRSMAEAFF,TGTGCCAGCAGCTCCAGGTCTATGGCTGAAGCTTTCTTT
TRBV4-1,.,.,TRBJ1-1,CASTLSVNTEAFF,TGCGCCAGCACTTTATCGGTGAACACTGAAGCTTTCTTT
TRBV18,few,.,TRBJ1-3,CASSPTPSEGNTIYF,TGTGCCAGCTCACCAACTCCGTCGGAGGGAAACACCATATATTTT
TRBV7-2,many,.,TRBJ2-7,CASSLVARTYEQYF,TGTGCCAGCAGCTTAGTAGCGAGAACCTACGAGCAGTACTTC
TRBV24-1,.,.,TRBJ2-1,CATSGARGGQFF,TGTGCCACCAGTGGCGCCAGGGGCGGGCAGTTCTTC
TRBV5-1,.,.,TRBJ1-1,CASSLSRVTEAFF,TGCGCCAGCAGCTTGAGCAGGGTCACTGAAGCTTTCTTT
TRBV3-1/TRBV3-2,once,.,TRBJ1-5,CASSYGQSYNQPQHF,TGTGCCAGCAGCTACGGACAGAGCTACAATCAGCCCCAGCATTTT
TRBV7-8,.,TRBD2,TRBJ2-3,CASSSLAERGDTQYF,TGTGCCAGCAGCTCACTAGCGGAGAGGGGGGATACGCAGTATTTT
TRBV15,.,.,TRBJ2-3,CATSRGLTSGTDTQYF,TGTGCCACCAGCAGAGGACTAACCTCAGGCACAGATACGCAGTATTTT
TRBV5-1,.,TRBD2,TRBJ2-1,CASSLRASGSNNEQFF,TGCGCCAGCAGCTTGAGGGCTAGCGGGAGTAACAATGAGCAGTTCTTC
TRBV4-1,.,.,TRBJ1-1,CASSQDPSNTEAFF,TGCGCCAGCAGCCAAGACCCTTCGAACACTGAAGCTTTCTTT
TRBV19,few,.,TRBJ1-5,CASSILQGQPQHF,TGTGCCAGTAGTATACTACAGGGTCAGCCCCAGCATTTT
TRBV10-3,.,.,TRBJ2-1,CAISAQGIRTYNEQFF,TGTGCCATCAGTGCGCAGGGTATTAGGACCTACAATGAGCAGTTCTTC
TRBV27,.,.,TRBJ2-5,CASSLNRQETQYF,TGTGCCAGCAGTTTAAACAGACAAGAGACCCAGTACTTC
TRBV27,.,.,TRBJ1-2,CASSLQGGSVGYTF,TGTGCCAGCAGTTTACAGGGAGGGTCAGTAGGCTACACCTTC
TRBV6-2/TRBV6-3,.,.,TRBJ2-3,CASSSSGTPDTQYF,TGTGCCAGCAGTTCTTCCGGGACTCCAGATACGCAGTATTTT
TRBV7-2,.,.,TRBJ2-2,CASSPQASGELFF,TGTGCCAGCAGCCCGCAAGCGTCCGGGGAGCTGTTTTTT
TRBV7-2,.,.,TRBJ1-2,CASSPRLGDLANTF,TGTGCCAGCAGCCCCCGACTTGGAGATCTGGCTAACACCTTC
TRBV6-5,.,TRBD1,TRBJ1-2,CASTGTGGGYTF,TGTGCCAGCACCGGGACAGGGGGTGGCTACACCTTC
TRBV2,.,.,TRBJ2-7,CASSERRGNLYEQYF,TGTGCCAGCAGTGAGAGGAGAGGGAATCTCTACGAGCAGTACTTC
TRBV4-3,.,.,TRBJ2-1,CASSQVRGAANEQFF,TGCGCCAGCAGCCAAGTCCGCGGGGCGGCCAATGAGCAGTTCTTC
TRBV9,.,TRBD2,TRBJ2-1,CASSQWASGKGEQFF,TGTGCCAGCAGCCAATGGGCTAGCGGGAAGGGTGAGCAGTTCTTC
TRBV7-2,.,TRBD2,TRBJ2-1,CASTLTLAGARNEQFF,TGTGCCAGCACTTTAACTCTAGCGGGAGCTAGAAATGAGCAGTTCTTC
TRBV5-1,.,.,TRBJ1-1,CASSSRTGNTEAFF,TGCGCCAGCAGCTCCCGAACAGGGAACACTGAAGCTTTCTTT
TRBV3-1/TRBV3-2,.,.,TRBJ2-2,CASSRHQKNTGELFF,TGTGCCAGCAGCCGACACCAAAAGAACACCGGGGAGCTGTTTTTT
TRBV19,.,TRBD2,TRBJ2-5,CASSPGLVLKETQYF,TGTGCCAGTAGTCCCGGACTAGTCCTAAAGGAGACCCAGTACTTC
TRBV3-1/TRBV3-2,.,.,TRBJ1-1,CASSQGLGGNTEAFF,TGTGCCAGCAGCCAAGGGTTAGGGGGGAACACTGAAGCTTTCTTT
TRBV10-2,.,TRBD2,TRBJ2-7,CASRNPGTSGRLRGYEQYF,TGCGCCAGCAGGAACCCCGGGACTAGCGGGAGGTTAAGGGGGTACGAGCAGTACTTC
TRBV6-6,once,.,TRBJ1-5,CASSPPGVNQPQHF,TGTGCCAGCAGCCCCCCAGGGGTAAATCAGCCCCAGCATTTT
TRBV5-6,once,.,TRBJ1-1,CASSFMNTEAFF,TGTGCCAGCAGCTTTATGAACACTGAAGCTTTCTTT
TRBV28,.,TRBD1,TRBJ1-2,CASRPSNRGGYGYTF,TGTGCCAGCAGACCCTCGAACAGGGGGGGCTATGGCTACACCTTC
TRBV29-1,.,TRBD1,TRBJ1-1,CSVRSDRGLMRNTEAFF,TGCAGCGTCAGAAGTGACAGGGGGTTAATGCGGAACACTGAAGCTTTCTTT
TRBV7-9,.,TRBD1,TRBJ1-1,CASSEGALMNTEAFF,TGTGCCAGCAGCGAGGGGGCCCTTATGAACACTGAAGCTTTCTTT
TRBV4-3,.,TRBD2,TRBJ2-2,CASSPHRGGSNTGELFF,TGCGCCAGCAGCCCCCATCGGGGCGGGAGCAACACCGGGGAGCTGTTTTTT
TRBV24-1,.,.,TRBJ1-2,CATSDSTGIGGYTF,TGTGCCACCAGTGATTCGACAGGCATTGGTGGCTACACCTTC
TRBV10-1,.,.,TRBJ1-1,CARLQGDRTEAFF,TGCGCCAGATTACAGGGAGATCGCACTGAAGCTTTCTTT
TRBV11-2,.,.,TRBJ2-1,CASSLNFGSYNEQFF,TGTGCCAGCAGCTTAAACTTCGGCTCCTACAATGAGCAGTTCTTC
TRBV19,.,TRBD1,TRBJ2-3,CASSIDPGTGNTDTQYF,TGTGCCAGTAGTATTGACCCCGGGACAGGCAACACAGATACGCAGTATTTT
TRBV7-2,.,TRBD1,TRBJ1-2,CASSSLAGGLGYTF,TGTGCCAGCAGCTCCCTCGCAGGGGGGCTAGGCTACACCTTC
TRBV5-1,.,.,TRBJ2-7,CASSGTFGEQYF,TGCGCCAGCAGCGGGACTTTCGGGGAGCAGTACTTC
TRBV18,few,.,TRBJ2-7,CASSVLKGGADEQYF,TGTGCCAGCTCAGTACTCAAAGGCGGGGCCGACGAGCAGTACTTC
TRBV3-1/TRBV3-2,.,.,TRBJ1-1,CASSQGDRTEAFF,TGTGCCAGCAGCCAAGGAGACAGGACTGAAGCTTTCTTT
TRBV15,.,TRBD1,TRBJ1-6,CATSSTIGTGGGSPLHF,TGTGCCACCAGCAGTACCATCGGGACAGGGGGTGGATCACCCCTCCACTTT
TRBV4-1,.,TRBD2,TRBJ2-1,CASSQVLGASGRNEQFF,TGCGCCAGCAGCCAAGTACTTGGGGCTAGCGGGAGGAATGAGCAGTTCTTC
TRBV20-1,.,.,TRBJ1-2,CSAAANYGYTF,TGCAGTGCAGCCGCTAACTATGGCTACACCTTC
TRBV7-9,.,TRBD1,TRBJ1-2,CASSSGQGLIGDYGYTF,TGTGCCAGCAGCTCCGGACAGGGGTTGATAGGGGACTATGGCTACACCTTC
TRBV7-2,many,.,TRBJ1-5,CASSFQDTNQPQHF,TGTGCCAGCAGCTTTCAGGACACCAATCAGCCCCAGCATTTT
TRBV7-9,.,.,TRBJ1-1,CASSFGLNTEAFF,TGTGCCAGCAGCTTTGGCCTTAACACTGAAGCTTTCTTT
TRBV7-9,.,TRBD1,TRBJ1-1,CASRQGAGNTEAFF,TGTGCCAGCAGACAGGGGGCAGGGAACACTGAAGCTTTCTTT